This T cell receptor (beta chain) was recorded in a study of blood T cell repertoires in COVID-19. The wider study: The United States, Italy and Spain were the sources of the acute and convalescent COVID-19 samples.

CDR1 and CDR2 (germline): LNHDA, SQIVND (reference sequence). The CDR3 runs 16 residues. Trimming removed 5 bases from V and 0 bases from J; junction bases left unmatched: 5. A Seattle source enrolled patients during active infection and followed them longitudinally. Original methodology: Reference gene primers were amplified, and this amplification served to estimate nucleated cell counts. Clones were sequenced by immunoSEQ multiplex PCR, and TCRdb holds only the in-frame ones, with some missing. The DNA gave D and trimming, while V, J and clone size come from that table. The table records 200,000 to 250,000 clones, 65% to 85% of them present only once.

The chain employs TRBV19 and TRBJ1-1, with TRBD1 matching 11 bases. The sample comprised peripheral blood. This clonotype was obtained from a woman aged 30 to 39 with COVID-19, enrolled during active disease. Here the CDR3 reads CASSGDRGFMNTEAFF. DNA of the CDR3: TGTGCCAGTAGTGGGGACAGGGGGTTTATGAACACTGAAGCTTTCTTT.